This TCR beta chain stems from a study of blood T cell repertoires in COVID-19. As for the study in general: The cDNA or gDNA used as material had been derived from T cells, B-cell-depleted T cells, or PBMCs.

Seattle enrolled patients during active infection and tracked them longitudinally. With 5 bases clipped from V and 7 bases from J, the junction kept 4 bases outside the gene matches. The CDR3 is 13 amino acids. Germline V gene sequence: CDR1 SGHRS, CDR2 YFSETQ. How the authors handled the data: Scientists estimated how many nucleated cells there were by amplifying reference gene primers. Assay used: immunoSEQ multiplex PCR; TCRdb lists only in-frame clones, some missing. The DNA was the basis for D and trimming; V, J and clone size are from that table. The repertoire holds about 170,000 clones, with approximately 86% as singletons.

This sequence originates from an elderly woman with COVID-19, enrolled during active disease. The sample comprised peripheral blood. The J gene is TRBJ1-4, the V gene TRBV5-1; 8 positions agree with TRBD1. The CDR3 sequence is CASRAGGGEKLFF. The CDR3 DNA is TGCGCCAGCAGGGCAGGGGGCGGTGAAAAACTGTTTTTT.